The clone carrying this T cell receptor (beta chain) was seen a few times. The target antigen is unknown. This entry is derived from a study of T cells after yellow fever vaccination. Study in general: Libraries from low-cell-number fractions were prepared with the SMART-Seq v4 Ultra Low Input RNA kit. Findings and limits, study-wide: Only a small proportion of the clonotypes turned up in both the CD4 and the CD8 compartments, likely arising from convergent recombination. The study re-detected most primary-vaccination clones after the booster (approximately 96% CD4, roughly 90% CD8).

V dropped 6 bases and J dropped 7 bases, with 19 bases sitting between them. Germline lookup yields CDR1 SGHKS and CDR2 YYEKEE (reference sequence). The CDR3 is 14 residues long. 5'RACE template switching generated TCR cDNA, adding a universal primer site and UMIs. A single record per CDR3 protein comes from TCRdb applying MiXCR to the 5' RACE reads. The sample holds 250,000 to 350,000 distinct CDR3 sequences, 6.5% to 8.5% seen once. This clonotype was obtained from a man between 18 and 29 years old who received the YFV17D yellow fever vaccine. The sample here was PBMCs, taken 45 days after the first yellow fever vaccination. The rearrangement joins TRBV5-5 to TRBJ2-5; possibly TRBD1 or TRBD2 for D (6 bases each). CDR3 residues: CASTRLGAAGTQYF. In DNA, the CDR3 is TGTGCCAGCACCCGGTTGGGGGCAGCGGGGACCCAGTACTTC.